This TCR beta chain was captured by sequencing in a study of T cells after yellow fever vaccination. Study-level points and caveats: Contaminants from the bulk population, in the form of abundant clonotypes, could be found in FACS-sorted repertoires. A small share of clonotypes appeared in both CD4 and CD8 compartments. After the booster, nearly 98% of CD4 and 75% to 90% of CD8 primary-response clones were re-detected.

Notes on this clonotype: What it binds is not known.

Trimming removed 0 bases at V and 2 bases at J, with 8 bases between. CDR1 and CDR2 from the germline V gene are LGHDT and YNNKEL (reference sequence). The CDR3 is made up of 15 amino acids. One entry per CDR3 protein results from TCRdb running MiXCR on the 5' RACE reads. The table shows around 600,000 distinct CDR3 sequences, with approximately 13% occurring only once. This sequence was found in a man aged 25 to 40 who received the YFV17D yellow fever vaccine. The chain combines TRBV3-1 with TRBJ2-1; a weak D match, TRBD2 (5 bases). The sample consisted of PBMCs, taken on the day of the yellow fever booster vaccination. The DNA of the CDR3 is TGTGCCAGCAGCCAAGAACGGGGTACCTACAATGAGCAGTTCTTC. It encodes CASSQERGTYNEQFF.